This TCR beta chain came from a study of lymphopenia after photon versus proton radiotherapy. Notes on the study in general: In patients who died, overall survival fell as post-nadir TCR diversity dropped more. Relative stability marked proton patients; photon patients lost diversity and naive cells. Oligoclonal CD8+ Temra expansion after nadir drove photon patients' diversity drop. Better survival with proton therapy was suggested as possible, not demonstrated.

Comment on this clone: Antigen specificity is unknown.

Germline V lookup: CDR1 MNHEY, CDR2 SVGAGI. The CDR3 runs 13 residues. V dropped 5 bases and J dropped 6; count of bases not matched to a gene: 4. Produced via immunoSEQ multiplex PCR; TCRdb's table is partial and in-frame only. Among around 29,000 clones, approximately 87% were seen once, and the ten largest hold roughly 50%. The sequence was collected from an older woman with cholangiocarcinoma. Some clones in this sample may be carry-over from other donors' samples. The chain recombines TRBV6-5 with TRBJ2-1, with 7 bases lining up with TRBD1. This sample comprised peripheral blood, obtained from a patient treated with proton-based radiotherapy. The CDR3 DNA sequence: TGTGCCAGCAGTCCCCAGGGGGTCAATGAGCAGTTCTTC. Translating gives CASSPQGVNEQFF.